One and the same sample provided the 5 T cell receptor beta chains below, sequenced in a study of beta chain features in type 1 diabetes. As every portion of the isolated RNA was reverse transcribed, the sequencing read expressed TCRB transcripts. Clones were sequenced by immunoSEQ multiplex PCR, and TCRdb holds only the in-frame ones, with some missing. The sample includes about 210,000 clones, approximately 11% of them seen just once. Material: central memory CD4+ T cells from blood. Receptors originate from a man between 18 and 29 years old in good health.

The table lists this clone with a few counts. This rearrangement joins TRBV7-2 to TRBJ2-5; perhaps TRBD2 as D (5 bases). V lost 3 bases to trimming and J lost 5 bases, with 16 bases between them. Germline V lookup: CDR1 SGHTA, CDR2 FQGNSA. The CDR3 is 15 residues long. CDR3 sequence (DNA): TGTGCCAGCAGCTTCCAGGTGGGAGTTGATGAGACCCAGTACTTC. Its translation: CASSFQVGVDETQYF. Based on the CDR3 plus reference TRBV7-2 and TRBJ2-5, the full variable domain is GAGVSQSPSNKVTEKGKDVELRCDPISGHTALYWYRQSLGQGLEFLIYFQGNSAPDKSGLPSDRFSAERTGGSVSTLTIQRTQQEDSAVYLCASSFQVGVDETQYFGPGTRLLVL.

This clone showed up many times. J is TRBJ2-4 and V is TRBV5-5; D gene unclear. The V and J ends lost 5 bases and 0 bases respectively, with 9 bases between them. The length of the CDR3 is 14 residues. CDR1 SGHKS and CDR2 YYEKEE come from the germline V gene (reference sequence). This chain's CDR3 is CASRLGAAKNIQYF. The CDR3 DNA reads as TGTGCCAGCAGATTAGGAGCAGCCAAAAACATTCAGTACTTC.

As DNA, the CDR3 is TGTGCCAGCAGCCAAACCTCATCCGGGCACGAGCAGTACTTC. This translates into CASSQTSSGHEQYF. This chain uses TRBV4-2 with TRBJ2-7; D unclear. Trimming removed 2 bases at V and 5 bases at J, with 13 bases between. Germline CDR1 is LGHNA and CDR2 is YNFKEQ. CDR3 length: 14 amino acids.

This clone has a handful of counts. The gene calls are TRBV28 and TRBJ2-3; tentative D call: TRBD2 (6 bases). Per germline, CDR1 MDHEN and CDR2 SYDVKM. CDR3 length: 14 amino acids. V gave up 7 bases and J gave up 4 bases, with 15 bases separating them. This chain's CDR3 is CASIEEGGPDTQYF. The CDR3 nucleotides are TGTGCCAGCATTGAGGAGGGAGGCCCAGATACGCAGTATTTT.

In the case of this clone: This could be a read error, since a much larger clone is one nucleotide away. The CDR3 region has the DNA TGTGTCAGCAAGTGGGACTCCACAGATACGCAGTATTTT. Translating it yields CVSKWDSTDTQYF. The rearrangement links TRBV2 to TRBJ2-3, with a tentative D call TRBD2 (6 bases). The CDR3 runs to 13 residues. The germline V gene encodes CDR1 SNHLY and CDR2 FYNNEI.